These 20 T cell receptor beta chains were all obtained from the same sample, sequenced in a study of T cell changes during pregnancy in multiple sclerosis. Some clones are missing from TCRdb's copy, which holds only in-frame ones; the method was immunoSEQ multiplex PCR. This sample carries tens of thousands of clones, 85% to 95% of them seen once, and the ten largest clones take 0.6% to 0.75%. The source was CD4+ T cells from peripheral blood mononuclear cells, collected in the third trimester of pregnancy. The receptor source for this set is a female donor with multiple sclerosis, enrolled in a pregnancy study.

The CDR3 DNA reads TGTGCCAGCAGCCAAGAGGCGGGCACAGATACGCAGTATTTT. The encoded protein is CASSQEAGTDTQYF. This chain links TRBV4-2 with TRBJ2-3, with no clear D. The CDR3 sequence is 14 residues long. V lost 0 bases and J lost 1, with 5 bases in between. Per germline, CDR1 LGHNA and CDR2 YNFKEQ.

V is TRBV14 and J is TRBJ2-2, with 13 bases identical to TRBD2. V was clipped by 4 bases and J by 9 bases; unmatched bases: 8. The CDR3 covers 16 residues. In germline, CDR1 is SGHDN, CDR2 FVKESK. CDR3 DNA sequence: TGTGCCAGCAGCCGAGGACTAGCGGGAGCTCACCGGGAGCTGTTTTTT. Translating gives CASSRGLAGAHRELFF.

J is TRBJ1-5 and V is TRBV2; 7 bases align to TRBD1. The CDR3 is made up of 15 amino acids. Per the germline V gene, CDR1 is SNHLY and CDR2 is FYNNEI. Trimming at V came to 5 bases and at J to 1 base, leaving 5 bases not matched to a gene. The CDR3 reads CASSPDRVSNQPQHF. CDR3 nucleotide sequence: TGTGCCAGCAGTCCCGACAGGGTCAGCAATCAGCCCCAGCATTTT.

This clone has a single count. The CDR3 sequence: CASSQDVVPTQYF. The CDR3 coding sequence is TGTGCCAGCAGCCAAGATGTCGTCCCGACCCAGTACTTC. The chain carries TRBV14 and TRBJ2-5, with D uncertain. This CDR3 has 13 residues. Germline CDR1 reads SGHDN; CDR2 reads FVKESK. V dropped 0 bases and J dropped 7 bases, with 9 bases sitting between them.

The chain links TRBV19 to TRBJ2-3, with D possibly being TRBD1 (6 bases). Trimming left V 8 bases short and J 0 bases short, with 12 bases between. This CDR3 spans 14 amino acids. Germline V gene data show CDR1 as LNHDA and CDR2 as SQIVND (reference sequence). The CDR3 nucleotides read TGTGCCAGTTCGGACAGCGCTAGCACAGATACGCAGTATTTT. Translation gives CASSDSASTDTQYF.

The V and J genes are TRBV25-1 and TRBJ2-7, with TRBD1 identical over 9 bases. The CDR3 is made up of 13 amino acids. V shed 5 bases and J 3 bases; nucleotides not matched to a gene: 2. Germline CDR1 MGHDK, CDR2 SYGVNS. CDR3 bases: TGTGCCAGCAGTCCGGGACAGGGCTACGAGCAGTACTTC. Protein product: CASSPGQGYEQYF.

This chain links TRBV6-1 with TRBJ1-5, with D possibly TRBD1 on 5 matching bases. Germline V gene lookup returns CDR1 MNHNS and CDR2 SASEGT. With 7 bases removed from V and 5 bases from J, the gap between germline ends came to 15 bases. The CDR3 runs 14 residues. DNA for the CDR3: TGTGCCAGCACCGATGGGGGGACGGATCAGCCCCAGCATTTT. Protein sequence: CASTDGGTDQPQHF.

The chain joins TRBV2 to TRBJ2-1; 15 bases fit TRBD2. V lost 3 bases and J lost 4; bases outside the gene matches: 16. This CDR3 contains 21 residues. Per the germline V gene, CDR1 is SNHLY and CDR2 is FYNNEI. The CDR3 region has the DNA TGTGCCAGCAGTGATACCTCTGGACTAGCGGGAGGGGGTTCGGTGTACAATGAGCAGTTCTTC. Protein product: CASSDTSGLAGGGSVYNEQFF.

V gene TRBV7-2 combines with J gene TRBJ2-7, with TRBD1 identical over 9 bases. Germline lookup yields CDR1 SGHTA and CDR2 FQGNSA. CDR3 length equals 16 residues. Germline trimming cut 6 bases from V and 4 bases from J; bases unmatched to any gene: 13. The CDR3 nucleotides are TGTGCCAGCAGACGTACCCCCGGGACAGGGTCGTACGAGCAGTACTTC. It specifies CASRRTPGTGSYEQYF.

The V call is TRBV2, the J call TRBJ2-2; 10 bases fit TRBD1. CDR1 is SNHLY, CDR2 FYNNEI, per germline. V lost 6 bases to trimming and J lost 5 bases; unmatched junction nucleotides: 6. The CDR3 totals 15 residues. CDR3 sequence: CASRPDRGETGELFF. The CDR3 bases are TGTGCCAGCAGGCCGGACAGGGGGGAAACCGGGGAGCTGTTTTTT.

The chain has TRBV6-4 and TRBJ1-1; TRBD1 aligns across 7 bases. V lost 4 bases and J lost 1; bases outside the gene matches: 6. The CDR3 has 15 amino acids. CDR1 is MRHNA and CDR2 is SNTAGT in the germline V gene. As DNA, the CDR3 is TGTGCCAGCAGTGCGACAGGGATTCCGAACACTGAAGCTTTCTTT. It specifies CASSATGIPNTEAFF.

This chain connects TRBV7-3 to TRBJ2-3; a possible D gene is TRBD1 (5 bases). Trimming left V 5 bases short and J 4 bases short, with 13 bases between. Germline V lookup: CDR1 SGHTA, CDR2 FQGTGA. CDR3 length equals 14 residues. The CDR3 sequence: CASSQGWGADTQYF. The CDR3 DNA sequence: TGTGCCAGCAGCCAAGGGTGGGGCGCAGATACGCAGTATTTT.

The chain uses TRBV5-6 and TRBJ2-3; 10 nucleotides agree with TRBD2. The germline CDR1 and CDR2 sequences are SGHDT and YYEEEE. V dropped 4 bases and J dropped 6; count of bases not matched to a gene: 8. This CDR3 spans 15 amino acids. The CDR3 region is CASSGSGRAADTQYF. CDR3 bases: TGTGCCAGCAGCGGAAGCGGGAGGGCCGCGGATACGCAGTATTTT.

The chain uses TRBV28 and TRBJ1-2; 8 positions match TRBD1. The germline V gene has CDR1 MDHEN and CDR2 SYDVKM. Trimming at V came to 2 bases and at J to 7 bases, leaving 6 bases not matched to a gene. The CDR3 loop spans 14 amino acids. The CDR3 nucleotides are TGTGCCAGCAGTTTACAGGGGGCGCAGGGTGGCTACACCTTC. The encoded protein is CASSLQGAQGGYTF.

This clone was seen more than once but under ten times. The J gene is TRBJ2-1, the V gene TRBV7-9; 9 nucleotides match TRBD2. Germline V lookup: CDR1 SEHNR, CDR2 FQNEAQ (reference sequence). V shed 5 bases and J 7 bases; nucleotides not matched to a gene: 15. The CDR3 has 17 residues. The chain's CDR3 is CASSPSIPGTSSNEQFF. CDR3 nucleotide sequence: TGTGCCAGCAGCCCCTCAATTCCCGGGACTAGCAGTAATGAGCAGTTCTTC.

J is TRBJ2-5 and V is TRBV27; 7 nucleotides agree with TRBD2. CDR1 and CDR2 from the germline V gene are MNHEY and SMNVEV (reference sequence). The CDR3 runs 14 residues. J was trimmed by 7 bases and V by 1 base; bases with no gene match: 6. The DNA for the CDR3 is TGTGCCAGCAGTTTATATGGGAGGGAACCGACCCAGTACTTC. Translating it yields CASSLYGREPTQYF.

This chain connects TRBV2 to TRBJ2-7; 8 bases are a match to TRBD1. Losses at the gene ends were 8 bases for V and 5 bases for J; bases not matched to a gene: 14. The CDR3 is 15 residues long. Per the germline V gene, CDR1 is SNHLY and CDR2 is FYNNEI. The CDR3 is CASARGTGAGDEQYF. The CDR3 region has the DNA TGTGCCAGCGCGAGGGGGACAGGAGCCGGGGACGAGCAGTACTTC.

This chain connects TRBV7-2 to TRBJ2-1; TRBD2 agrees at 8 bases. The J segment lost 8 bases and the V segment lost 2 bases, leaving 8 bases of the junction unmatched. The CDR3 is made up of 15 amino acids. The germline gives CDR1 SGHTA, CDR2 FQGNSA. Here the CDR3 reads CASSLRSGGPHEQFF. CDR3 DNA: TGTGCCAGCAGCTTAAGATCGGGAGGGCCCCATGAGCAGTTCTTC.

The chain uses TRBV9 and TRBJ2-3; weak D call: TRBD2 (6 bases). V was shortened by 3 bases and J by 3 bases, with 14 bases between the two germline ends. This CDR3 has 15 amino acids. Germline CDR1 reads SGDLS; CDR2 reads YYNGEE. The CDR3 sequence: CASSAGVLGTDTQYF. CDR3 sequence (DNA): TGTGCCAGCAGCGCGGGGGTACTAGGGACAGATACGCAGTATTTT.

This clone appeared once. The chain uses TRBV6-6 and TRBJ2-1; 14 bases fit TRBD2. Trimming took 5 bases from V and 6 from J; bases not matched to a gene: 6. The CDR3 extends over 16 amino acids. Germline loops: CDR1 MNHNY, CDR2 SVGAGI (reference sequence). The CDR3 DNA is TGTGCCAGCAGTACCTTGGGACTAGCGGGAGTCAATGAGCAGTTCTTC. Its translation: CASSTLGLAGVNEQFF.